Listed below are T cell receptor beta chains from one sample, sequenced in a study of vaccination effects on CD4 cells after COVID-19. Clones were read by immunoSEQ multiplex PCR, and TCRdb kept only the in-frame ones, dropping some. The profile shows approximately 30,000 clones, roughly 78% of them singletons. No cognate antigen is known for these TCRs. Material: CD4+ T cells from PBMCs cultured with HCoV-NL63 spike peptides, obtained after COVID-19 vaccination. Receptor source: a human donor who received a COVID-19 vaccine. Some clones in this sample may be carry-over from other donors' samples. Both conserved end residues are part of each CDR3.

v_call: TRBV6-5; cdr3_aa: CASKVLTEYGYTF
v_call: TRBV3-1/TRBV3-2; cdr3_aa: CASQRGGNTIYF
v_call: TRBV3-1/TRBV3-2; cdr3_aa: CASSPNSGIQYF
v_call: TRBV18; cdr3_aa: CASSPSAATNEKLFF
v_call: TRBV6-6; cdr3_aa: CASSTGTGGSQPQHF
v_call: TRBV6-5; cdr3_aa: CASRQTGGTEAFF
v_call: TRBV20-1; cdr3_aa: CSASVQGPDTQYF
v_call: TRBV18; cdr3_aa: CASSPPYGSNTGELFF
v_call: TRBV7-2; cdr3_aa: CASSSQERQPQHF
v_call: TRBV11-3; cdr3_aa: CASSYSFRGTNTGELFF
v_call: TRBV6-5; cdr3_aa: CASSHGGLIHTF
v_call: TRBV7-2; cdr3_aa: CASSSRDSQNSPLHF
v_call: TRBV7-3; cdr3_aa: CASSPGVEVADTQYF
v_call: TRBV5-1; cdr3_aa: CASSLEDLNTEAFF
v_call: TRBV14; cdr3_aa: CASSQIDRDYGYTF
v_call: TRBV3-1/TRBV3-2; cdr3_aa: CASSQIVRGDPTDTQYF
v_call: TRBV10-1; cdr3_aa: CASSEDRNYGYTF
v_call: TRBV7-3; cdr3_aa: CASSSQAFSNEQFF
v_call: TRBV2; cdr3_aa: CASWGGGWYQETQYF
v_call: TRBV6-5; cdr3_aa: CASASQVYYGYTF
v_call: TRBV5-1; cdr3_aa: CASSLGRGGGQETQYF
v_call: TRBV5-1; cdr3_aa: CASSRRENRDGNSPLHF
v_call: TRBV11-2; cdr3_aa: CASSLGSGGGTEAFF
v_call: TRBV5-4; cdr3_aa: CASSTRQGLGTEAFF
v_call: TRBV5-4; cdr3_aa: CASSRGTTNTGELFF
v_call: TRBV5-1; cdr3_aa: CASSVGPTGDTEAFF
v_call: TRBV29-1; cdr3_aa: CSSDGNTEAFF
v_call: TRBV19; cdr3_aa: CASSERGPEAFF
v_call: TRBV6-1; cdr3_aa: CASSEGRNEQFF
v_call: TRBV6-6; cdr3_aa: CASTKGSGYSNQPQHF
v_call: TRBV30; cdr3_aa: CAWIWAQGAFF
v_call: TRBV7-2; cdr3_aa: CASRWGGGLGTGELFF
v_call: TRBV4-1; cdr3_aa: CASSRSSAGRDTQYF
v_call: TRBV2; cdr3_aa: CASSEGRDGTKQPQHF
v_call: TRBV7-2; cdr3_aa: CASSLRVGRTDTQYF
v_call: TRBV7-2; cdr3_aa: CASSPQTIQVHQPQHF
v_call: TRBV5-1; cdr3_aa: CASSLGQTSYNEQFF
v_call: TRBV29-1; cdr3_aa: CSVQDRGGPFTDTQYF
v_call: TRBV7-9; cdr3_aa: CASSPQTGGNGYTF
v_call: TRBV19; cdr3_aa: CASSIWSGGQDTQYF
v_call: TRBV3-1/TRBV3-2; cdr3_aa: CASSRGLADYTDTQYF
v_call: TRBV3-1/TRBV3-2; cdr3_aa: CASSQARTEAFF
v_call: TRBV11-3; cdr3_aa: CASSEDITGELFF
v_call: TRBV19; cdr3_aa: CASSLPGGWENIQYF
v_call: TRBV5-1; cdr3_aa: CASSRGEGRAPLHF
v_call: TRBV19; cdr3_aa: CASKLVVRHTEAFF
v_call: TRBV7-2; cdr3_aa: CASSLTGNGYTF
v_call: TRBV7-6; cdr3_aa: CASSLSGTGTDTQYF
v_call: TRBV5-1; cdr3_aa: CASSLFRRNTGELFF
v_call: TRBV5-6; cdr3_aa: CASSWQGDQPQHF
v_call: TRBV14; cdr3_aa: CASSQDSRRVTEAFF
v_call: TRBV9; cdr3_aa: CASSVAGVQSSSPLHF
v_call: TRBV7-2; cdr3_aa: CASSPRQASNQPQHF
v_call: TRBV7-2; cdr3_aa: CASSLGGFGTEAFF